These T cell receptor beta chains were read from a single sample in a study of blood T cell repertoires in COVID-19. Using immunoSEQ multiplex PCR, the repertoire was profiled, and TCRdb retains in-frame clones only, with some absent. The sample contains 200,000 to 250,000 clones, 86% of which appear only once. The sequenced material came from PBMCs or T cells enriched from blood (not recorded which). The receptors here all came from a woman in her thirties or forties with acute COVID-19. CDR3s include the opening cysteine and the closing phenylalanine or tryptophan. Each record gives: clone size, V gene, J gene, CDR3 protein. Not all rows give a size; the values are once, few, many and, for expanded clones, a class.

clone_size: NA; v_call: TRBV11-2; j_call: TRBJ1-3; cdr3_aa: CASSDRTSGNTIYF
clone_size: once; v_call: TRBV10-3; j_call: TRBJ1-3; cdr3_aa: CAISEQRGQSGNTIYF
clone_size: NA; v_call: TRBV11-2; j_call: TRBJ2-6; cdr3_aa: CASSLDMGQGARSGANVLTF
clone_size: NA; v_call: TRBV5-1; j_call: TRBJ1-2; cdr3_aa: CASSLSGGDYGYTF
clone_size: NA; v_call: TRBV6-1; j_call: TRBJ1-2; cdr3_aa: CASSDRTGLNYGYTF
clone_size: NA; v_call: TRBV4-3; j_call: TRBJ1-2; cdr3_aa: CASSQDWSTVRAYGYTF
clone_size: NA; v_call: TRBV5-8; j_call: TRBJ1-1; cdr3_aa: CASSRLKGDTEAFF
clone_size: NA; v_call: TRBV6-5; j_call: TRBJ2-3; cdr3_aa: CASRLTRGRLDTQYF
clone_size: NA; v_call: TRBV7-6; j_call: TRBJ2-5; cdr3_aa: CASSPLRGTQYF
clone_size: once; v_call: TRBV2; j_call: TRBJ2-1; cdr3_aa: CASSEWRYNEQFF
clone_size: few; v_call: TRBV29-1; j_call: TRBJ2-3; cdr3_aa: CSARGLTDTQYF
clone_size: NA; v_call: TRBV25-1; j_call: TRBJ2-1; cdr3_aa: CASRQTDYNEQFF
clone_size: NA; v_call: TRBV9; j_call: TRBJ1-2; cdr3_aa: CASTRDGGYTF
clone_size: NA; v_call: TRBV9; j_call: TRBJ1-6; cdr3_aa: CASSVAEGFGSPLHF